This paragraph covers one TCR beta chain sequence. The antigen is unknown. The sample belongs to a study of T cells in narcolepsy. Trimming took 0 bases from V and 0 from J, leaving 10 bases between them. The CDR3 extends over 16 amino acids. Germline V gene data show CDR1 as SGHDN and CDR2 as FVKESK. Whole-study findings and limits: Autoreactive clonotypes reportedly recurred in blood of same and different patients, not controls.

The method was immunoSEQ multiplex PCR; TCRdb's version includes in-frame clones alone and lacks a portion of them. The sample lists approximately 30,000 clones, roughly four fifths occurring once. The material sequenced was CD45RA- memory CD4+ T cells from PBMCs. The J gene is TRBJ2-3, the V gene TRBV14; weak D call: TRBD2 (7 bases). The receptor comes from a human donor with narcolepsy. The CDR3: CASSQERGLSTDTQYF. The CDR3 DNA reads as TGTGCCAGCAGCCAAGAGCGGGGGCTGAGCACAGATACGCAGTATTTT.